The clone carrying this T cell receptor beta chain was recorded many times. The antigen remains undetermined. This sample is part of a study of blood T cells in healthy people across ages. The study's findings and limits: The unsorted PBMCs prevented any conclusive comparison of naive versus antigen-experienced cells.

V lost 4 bases, J lost 3 bases, and 3 bases stayed unmatched. Germline lookup yields CDR1 SGHRS and CDR2 YFSETQ. CDR3 length: 14 amino acids. For the second PCR, which ran for about 7 to 11 cycles, a sample-barcoded 5' primer and a J-beta primer mix were used. MiXCR, applied by TCRdb to the 5' RACE reads, yields one record per CDR3 protein. Of some 890,000 distinct CDR3 sequences in the sample, 25% to 35% are singletons; the top ten hold roughly 10%. These same records also appear under a second study, on T cells of mothers and their children.

This TCR derives from a middle-aged woman in good health. What was sequenced was blood. The J gene is TRBJ2-7, the V gene TRBV5-1; TRBD1 matches 11 bases. CDR3 bases: TGCGCCAGCAGCCGGGACAGGGGGTTCTACGAGCAGTACTTC. Its protein product is CASSRDRGFYEQYF.